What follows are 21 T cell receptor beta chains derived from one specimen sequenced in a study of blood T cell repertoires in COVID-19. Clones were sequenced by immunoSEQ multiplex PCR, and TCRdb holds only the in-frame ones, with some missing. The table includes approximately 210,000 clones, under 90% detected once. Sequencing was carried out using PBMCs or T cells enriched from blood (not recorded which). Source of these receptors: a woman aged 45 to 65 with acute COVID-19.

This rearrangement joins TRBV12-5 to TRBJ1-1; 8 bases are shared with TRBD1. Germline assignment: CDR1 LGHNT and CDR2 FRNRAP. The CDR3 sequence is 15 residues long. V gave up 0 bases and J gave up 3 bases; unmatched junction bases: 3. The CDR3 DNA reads TGTGCTAGTGGTTTGGTGCAGGGGGCTTACACTGAAGCTTTCTTT. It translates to CASGLVQGAYTEAFF.

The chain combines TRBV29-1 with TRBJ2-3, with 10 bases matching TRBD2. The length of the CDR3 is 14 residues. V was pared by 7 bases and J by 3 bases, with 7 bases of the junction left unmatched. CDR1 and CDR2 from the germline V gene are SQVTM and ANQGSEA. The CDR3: CSARTSGQTDTQYF. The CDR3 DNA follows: TGCAGCGCCAGGACTAGCGGCCAAACAGATACGCAGTATTTT.

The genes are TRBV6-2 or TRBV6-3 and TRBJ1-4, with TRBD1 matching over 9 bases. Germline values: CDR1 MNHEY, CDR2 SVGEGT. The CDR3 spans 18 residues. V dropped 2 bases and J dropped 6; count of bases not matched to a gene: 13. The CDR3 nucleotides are TGTGCCAGCAGTTACGCCGTCCCGGGACAGGGTCCGGATGAAAAACTGTTTTTT. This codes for CASSYAVPGQGPDEKLFF.

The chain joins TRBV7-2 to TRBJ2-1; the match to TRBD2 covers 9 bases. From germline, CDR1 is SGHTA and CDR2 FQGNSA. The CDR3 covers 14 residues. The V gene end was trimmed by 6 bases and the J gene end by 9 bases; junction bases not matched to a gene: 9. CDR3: CASSFGLATFEQFF. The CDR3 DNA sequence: TGTGCCAGCAGTTTCGGACTAGCGACTTTTGAGCAGTTCTTC.

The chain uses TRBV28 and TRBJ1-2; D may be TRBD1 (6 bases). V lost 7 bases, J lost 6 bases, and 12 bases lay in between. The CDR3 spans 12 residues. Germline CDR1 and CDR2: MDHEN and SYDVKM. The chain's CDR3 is CASNAQGDGYTF. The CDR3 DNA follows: TGTGCCAGCAATGCACAGGGAGATGGCTACACCTTC.

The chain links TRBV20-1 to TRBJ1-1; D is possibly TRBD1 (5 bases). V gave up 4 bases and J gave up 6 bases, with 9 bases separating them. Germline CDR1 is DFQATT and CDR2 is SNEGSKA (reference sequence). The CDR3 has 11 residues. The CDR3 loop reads CSATGSSEAFF. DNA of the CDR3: TGCAGTGCTACAGGGTCTTCTGAAGCTTTCTTT.

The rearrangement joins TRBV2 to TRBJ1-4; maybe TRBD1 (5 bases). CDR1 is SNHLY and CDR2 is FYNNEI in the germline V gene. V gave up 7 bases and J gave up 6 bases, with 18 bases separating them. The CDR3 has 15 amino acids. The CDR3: CASTLGPSGYEKLFF. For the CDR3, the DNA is TGTGCCAGCACCTTAGGTCCGTCAGGGTATGAAAAACTGTTTTTT.

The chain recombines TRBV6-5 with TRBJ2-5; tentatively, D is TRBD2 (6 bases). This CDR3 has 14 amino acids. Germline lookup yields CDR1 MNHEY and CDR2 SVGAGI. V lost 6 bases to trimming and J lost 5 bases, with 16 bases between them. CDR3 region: CASRRGSALETQYF. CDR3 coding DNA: TGTGCCAGCAGGCGGGGAAGCGCTTTGGAGACCCAGTACTTC.

The CDR3 nucleotides read TGTGCCAGTAGTATTGGGCCACTGGGGACCCAGTACTTC. Translation gives CASSIGPLGTQYF. The genes are TRBV19 and TRBJ2-5; D not certain. The CDR3 loop spans 13 amino acids. Trimming cost V 3 bases and J 7 bases, with 12 bases left between them. Germline-derived CDR1 and CDR2 are LNHDA and SQIVND (reference sequence).

The CDR3 sequence is CASSLGESGNSPLHF. DNA for the CDR3: TGTGCCAGCAGCTTAGGGGAATCGGGAAATTCACCCCTCCACTTT. The chain joins TRBV7-9 to TRBJ1-6; D ambiguous. This CDR3 has 15 amino acids. The V gene lost 1 base and the J gene lost 7 bases, with 11 bases spanning the gap. Per germline, CDR1 SEHNR and CDR2 FQNEAQ (reference sequence).

The CDR3 sequence is CASSLLADLLVTDTQYF. The DNA for the CDR3 is TGTGCCAGCAGCTTACTAGCGGACCTGCTGGTGACAGATACGCAGTATTTT. V usage is TRBV7-6 and J usage is TRBJ2-3, with 7 bases fitting TRBD2. The CDR3 covers 17 residues. V lost 2 bases to trimming and J lost 3 bases; unmatched junction nucleotides: 11. Germline assignment: CDR1 SGHVS and CDR2 FNYEAQ.

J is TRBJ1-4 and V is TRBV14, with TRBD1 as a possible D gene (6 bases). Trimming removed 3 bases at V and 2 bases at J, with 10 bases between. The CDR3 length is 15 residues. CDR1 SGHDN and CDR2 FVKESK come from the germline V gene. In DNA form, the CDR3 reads TGTGCCAGCAGCCAGCAGGGGTTGACTAATGAAAAACTGTTTTTT. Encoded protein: CASSQQGLTNEKLFF.

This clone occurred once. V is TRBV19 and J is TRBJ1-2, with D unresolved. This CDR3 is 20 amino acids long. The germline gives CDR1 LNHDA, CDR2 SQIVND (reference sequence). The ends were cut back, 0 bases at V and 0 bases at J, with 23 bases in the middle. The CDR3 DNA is TGTGCCAGTAGTATAGACCCGCGGGGTTACCAACTACAAACTAACTATGGCTACACCTTC. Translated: CASSIDPRGYQLQTNYGYTF.

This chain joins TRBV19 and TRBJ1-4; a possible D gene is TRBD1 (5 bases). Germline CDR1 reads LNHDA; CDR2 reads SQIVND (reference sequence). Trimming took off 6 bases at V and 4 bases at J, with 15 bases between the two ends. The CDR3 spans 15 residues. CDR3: CASRFGDRSNEKLFF. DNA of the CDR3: TGTGCCAGTAGGTTTGGAGACAGAAGTAATGAAAAACTGTTTTTT.

The CDR3 nucleotides read TGCGCCAGCAGTCCCACGGGAGGGGAAGATTCACCCCTCCACTTT. Its protein is CASSPTGGEDSPLHF. The rearrangement uses TRBV23-1 and TRBJ1-6; possibly TRBD1 for D (5 bases). TRBV23-1 is known as an ORF, though its function is uncertain. The CDR3 covers 15 residues. Trimming left V 4 bases short and J 8 bases short, with 15 bases between.

DNA for the CDR3: TGTGCCAGCTCAACGGACAGGGGATCCCTCGAGCAGTACTTC. Translation: CASSTDRGSLEQYF. This chain uses TRBV18 with TRBJ2-7; 9 positions agree with TRBD1. Germline CDR1 KGHSH, CDR2 LQKENI. This CDR3 is 14 amino acids long. Trimming cost V 5 bases and J 6 bases; bases outside gene matches: 8.

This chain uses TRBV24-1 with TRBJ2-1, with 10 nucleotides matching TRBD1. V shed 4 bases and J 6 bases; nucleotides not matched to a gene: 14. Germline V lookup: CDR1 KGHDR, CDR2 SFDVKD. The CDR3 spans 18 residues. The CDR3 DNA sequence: TGTGCCACCAGTGACCGCGGGACAGGGGATCATATCTCCAATGAGCAGTTCTTC. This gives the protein CATSDRGTGDHISNEQFF.

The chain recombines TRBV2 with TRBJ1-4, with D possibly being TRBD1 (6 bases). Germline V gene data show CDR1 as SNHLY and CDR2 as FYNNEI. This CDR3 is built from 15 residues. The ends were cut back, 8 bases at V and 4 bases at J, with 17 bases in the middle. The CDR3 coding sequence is TGTGCCAGCGAAGAACAGGGATTGGATAATGAAAAACTGTTTTTT. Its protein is CASEEQGLDNEKLFF.

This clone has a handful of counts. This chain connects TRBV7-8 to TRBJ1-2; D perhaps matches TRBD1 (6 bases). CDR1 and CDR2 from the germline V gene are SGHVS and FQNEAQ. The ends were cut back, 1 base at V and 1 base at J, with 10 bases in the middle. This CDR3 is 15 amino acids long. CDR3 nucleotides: TGTGCCAGCAGCTTAGTTCCAGGGGTTAACTATGGCTACACCTTC. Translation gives CASSLVPGVNYGYTF. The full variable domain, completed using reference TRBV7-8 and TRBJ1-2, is GAGVSQSPRYKVAKRGQDVALRCDPISGHVSLFWYQQALGQGPEFLTYFQNEAQLDKSGLPSDRFFAERPEGSVSTLKIQRTQQEDSAVYLCASSLVPGVNYGYTFGSGTRLTVV.

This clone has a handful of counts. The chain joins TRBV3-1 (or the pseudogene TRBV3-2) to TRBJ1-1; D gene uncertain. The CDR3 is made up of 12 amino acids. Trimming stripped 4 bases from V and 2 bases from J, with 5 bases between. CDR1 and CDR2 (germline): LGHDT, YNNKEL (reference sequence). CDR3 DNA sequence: TGTGCCAGCAGCCTATCCAACACTGAAGCTTTCTTT. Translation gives CASSLSNTEAFF.

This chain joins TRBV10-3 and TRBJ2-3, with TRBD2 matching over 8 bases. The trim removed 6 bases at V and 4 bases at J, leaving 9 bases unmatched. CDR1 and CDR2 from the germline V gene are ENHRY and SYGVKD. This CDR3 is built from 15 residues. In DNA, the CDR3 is TGTGCCATCAGCGAGCCTCCGGGGGGGTCAGATACGCAGTATTTT. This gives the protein CAISEPPGGSDTQYF.